The entry that follows covers one T cell receptor (beta chain) sequence. TCRdb derives one entry per CDR3 protein from the 5' RACE reads, leaving out DNA. This table lists roughly 430,000 distinct CDR3 sequences. The data are from a study of T cells expressing NK-cell markers. The CDR3 extends over 16 amino acids. Per the germline V gene, CDR1 is SGHNT and CDR2 is YYREEE (reference sequence). Sample: blood T cells: a sorted CD56 or NKG2C T cell subset, CD4+ or CD8+ T cells, or bulk PBMC T cells (not recorded which). The sequence came from a woman aged 18 to 75 in good health. This chain links TRBV5-4 with TRBJ2-3; TCRdb calls TRBD1, which cannot be checked without DNA. CDR3 region: CASSLPGTAVGSTQYF.